A selection of T cell receptor beta chains follows, all from one sample in a study of Ad26.COV2.S vaccination and SARS-CoV-2 variants. TCRdb's copy holds only in-frame clones and misses some; the assay was immunoSEQ multiplex PCR. The sample holds around 340,000 clones, approximately 90% seen once. The sequenced sample was peripheral blood, obtained in a trial of Ad26.COV2.S vaccine versus placebo. These receptors originate from a person aged 18-65 years who received the Ad26.COV2.S COVID-19 vaccine or a placebo. Both conserved end residues are part of each CDR3. The order of the fields is CDR3 protein, CDR3 DNA, D gene, CDR3 length, V gene, clone size, J gene. The D gene is left open where the match is weak. Clone size is stated in some rows and not others, as once, few, many or a class when expanded.

CASSPPFGGENTEAFF	TGTGCCAGCTCACCACCGTTCGGGGGGGAGAACACTGAAGCTTTCTTT	.	16	TRBV18	.	TRBJ1-1
CASGKGQKDTEAFF	TGCGCCAGCGGAAAGGGACAGAAGGACACTGAAGCTTTCTTT	TRBD1	14	TRBV5-1	.	TRBJ1-1
CASSLGGTYNEQFF	TGTGCCAGCAGCTTAGGGGGGACATACAATGAGCAGTTCTTC	.	14	TRBV7-2	.	TRBJ2-1
CASSPQTGDRSSLETQYF	TGTGCCAGCTCACCACAAACGGGGGACAGGTCAAGTTTGGAGACCCAGTACTTC	TRBD1	18	TRBV18	.	TRBJ2-5
CASSLGEGAPQHF	TGTGCCAGCAGCCTAGGGGAGGGTGCGCCCCAGCATTTT	.	13	TRBV7-8	.	TRBJ1-5
CASSPTGNTEAFF	TGCGCCAGCAGCCCCACAGGAAACACTGAAGCTTTCTTT	.	13	TRBV5-1	few	TRBJ1-1
CASISNTEAFF	TGTGCCAGTATCAGCAACACTGAAGCTTTCTTT	.	11	TRBV19	.	TRBJ1-1
CASSLEASGNTIYF	TGTGCCAGCAGCTTAGAGGCCTCTGGAAACACCATATATTTT	.	14	TRBV7-9	.	TRBJ1-3
CASSQGDSNQPQHF	TGTGCCAGCAGTCAGGGGGATAGCAATCAGCCCCAGCATTTT	TRBD1	14	TRBV6-2/TRBV6-3	.	TRBJ1-5
CASSYYRSGNSYEQYF	TGTGCCAGCAGTTATTACCGTAGCGGGAACTCCTACGAGCAGTACTTC	TRBD2	16	TRBV6-2/TRBV6-3	.	TRBJ2-7
CASSLQTGGNTEAFF	TGTGCCAGCAGCTTGCAGACGGGTGGGAACACTGAAGCTTTCTTT	.	15	TRBV11-2	.	TRBJ1-1
CASSIPGARYGYTF	TGTGCCAGTAGTATCCCGGGGGCCAGGTATGGCTACACCTTC	.	14	TRBV19	.	TRBJ1-2
CASSQGVAIPIAKNIQYF	TGCGCCAGCAGCCAGGGGGTAGCTATACCTATAGCCAAAAACATTCAGTACTTC	.	18	TRBV4-1	once	TRBJ2-4
CSVDKPLNTEAFF	TGCAGCGTGGACAAACCCCTGAACACTGAAGCTTTCTTT	.	13	TRBV29-1	.	TRBJ1-1
CASSEVRGQGIFGYTF	TGTGCCAGCAGTGAAGTTAGGGGACAGGGTATTTTCGGCTACACCTTC	TRBD1	16	TRBV6-1	.	TRBJ1-2
CASSIQQGQPQHF	TGTGCCAGCAGCATTCAACAGGGTCAGCCCCAGCATTTT	.	13	TRBV12-3/TRBV12-4	once	TRBJ1-5
CASRQGYEQYF	TGTGCCAGCCGGCAGGGTTACGAGCAGTACTTC	.	11	TRBV7-2	.	TRBJ2-7
CASSETGGNSPLHF	TGTGCCAGCAGTGAAACAGGGGGGAATTCACCCCTCCACTTT	TRBD1	14	TRBV25-1	.	TRBJ1-6
CASSIRSGWGSQETQYF	TGTGCCAGTAGTATAAGGTCAGGTTGGGGAAGCCAAGAGACCCAGTACTTC	.	17	TRBV19	.	TRBJ2-5
CASRVGGGNTEAFF	TGTGCCAGTAGAGTGGGAGGGGGGAACACTGAAGCTTTCTTT	.	14	TRBV19	.	TRBJ1-1
CASEMGGRKETQYF	TGTGCCAGCGAAATGGGAGGTCGGAAAGAGACCCAGTACTTC	.	14	TRBV7-2	.	TRBJ2-5
CASSSGAGYTF	TGTGCCAGCAGCTCAGGGGCTGGCTACACCTTC	.	11	TRBV7-3	.	TRBJ1-2
CASSREGPGDLDEQFF	TGTGCCAGCAGCCGAGAGGGACCGGGTGACTTGGATGAGCAGTTCTTC	.	16	TRBV4-2	.	TRBJ2-1
CAISEGFREPQHF	TGTGCCATCAGTGAGGGGTTTCGAGAGCCCCAGCATTTT	.	13	TRBV10-3	.	TRBJ1-5
CASSPGLAGGNEQFF	TGTGCCAGCAGCCCCGGACTAGCGGGGGGCAATGAGCAGTTCTTC	TRBD2	15	TRBV11-3	.	TRBJ2-1
CASNLGRFGYGYTF	TGTGCCAGCAATCTGGGGCGTTTCGGCTATGGCTACACCTTC	.	14	TRBV5-6	few	TRBJ1-2
CASSLVGSGATDTQYF	TGTGCCAGCAGCTTAGTGGGTAGCGGGGCCACAGATACGCAGTATTTT	TRBD2	16	TRBV7-2	.	TRBJ2-3
CASGLGGGAFF	TGTGCTAGTGGTTTAGGGGGGGGTGCTTTCTTT	.	11	TRBV12-5	.	TRBJ1-1
CAIPRPPETGSGYSETQYF	TGTGCCATACCACGACCCCCCGAGACAGGGTCAGGTTATAGCGAGACCCAGTACTTC	TRBD1	19	TRBV15	.	TRBJ2-5
CASSYSGSPYEQYF	TGTGCCAGCAGTTACTCAGGCTCCCCCTACGAGCAGTACTTC	.	14	TRBV6-5	.	TRBJ2-7
CSVCESNQPQHF	TGCAGCGTTTGTGAGAGCAATCAGCCCCAGCATTTT	.	12	TRBV29-1	.	TRBJ1-5
CASSLGQGVLTQYF	TGCGCCAGCAGCCTCGGACAGGGGGTTCTGACCCAGTACTTC	TRBD1	14	TRBV4-1	.	TRBJ2-5
CASGLAMGVAEQFF	TGTGCTAGTGGTTTGGCCATGGGGGTCGCTGAGCAGTTCTTC	.	14	TRBV12-5	.	TRBJ2-1
CASSLDAGVTNEKLFF	TGTGCCAGCAGCTTAGACGCAGGGGTGACTAATGAAAAACTGTTTTTT	.	16	TRBV7-9	.	TRBJ1-4
CASSYSRGTGELFF	TGTGCCAGCAGTTACTCGAGAGGGACCGGGGAGCTGTTTTTT	.	14	TRBV6-2/TRBV6-3	few	TRBJ2-2
CASATGGGQAPQHF	TGTGCCAGCGCGACAGGAGGGGGCCAAGCGCCCCAGCATTTT	TRBD1	14	TRBV2	few	TRBJ1-5